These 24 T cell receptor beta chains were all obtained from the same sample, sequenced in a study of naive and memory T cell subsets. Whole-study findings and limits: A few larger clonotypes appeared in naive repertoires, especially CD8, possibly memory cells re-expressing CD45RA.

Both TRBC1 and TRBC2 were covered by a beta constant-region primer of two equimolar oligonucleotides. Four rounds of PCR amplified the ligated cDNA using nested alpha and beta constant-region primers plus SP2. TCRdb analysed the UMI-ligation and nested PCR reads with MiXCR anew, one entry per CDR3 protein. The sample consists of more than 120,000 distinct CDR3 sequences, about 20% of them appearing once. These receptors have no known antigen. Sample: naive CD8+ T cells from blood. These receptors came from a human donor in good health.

The CDR3 nucleotides read TGTGCCTGGAGTACTTCCCCCCAGAATGAGCAGTTCTTC. It specifies CAWSTSPQNEQFF. This chain uses TRBV30 with TRBJ2-1; D ambiguous. CDR1 and CDR2 (germline): GTSNPN, SVGIG (reference sequence). This CDR3 contains 13 residues. V was shortened by 2 bases and J by 7 bases, with 12 bases between the two germline ends.

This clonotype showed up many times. In DNA, the CDR3 is TGTGCCAGCAGTGACAGGACGGACTGGAGTGAGCAGTTCTTC. This translates into CASSDRTDWSEQFF. The chain couples TRBV6-4 to TRBJ2-1; a weak D match, TRBD2 (5 bases). The CDR3 extends over 14 amino acids. The germline gives CDR1 MRHNA, CDR2 SNTAGT. V was shortened by 2 bases and J by 9 bases, with 14 bases between the two germline ends.

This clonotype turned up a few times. The DNA for the CDR3 is TGTGCCAGCAGCTCCCGGACTAGCGAGGCAGAGACCCAGTACTTC. This sequence encodes CASSSRTSEAETQYF. V gene TRBV7-2 combines with J gene TRBJ2-5, with TRBD2 matching over 9 bases. The CDR3 runs to 15 residues. Germline values: CDR1 SGHTA, CDR2 FQGNSA. With V trimmed by 4 bases and J by 4 bases, 7 bases remained unmatched. Together with reference TRBV7-2 and TRBJ2-5, the CDR3 gives the full variable domain: GAGVSQSPSNKVTEKGKDVELRCDPISGHTALYWYRQSLGQGLEFLIYFQGNSAPDKSGLPSDRFSAERTGGSVSTLTIQRTQQEDSAVYLCASSSRTSEAETQYFGPGTRLLVL.

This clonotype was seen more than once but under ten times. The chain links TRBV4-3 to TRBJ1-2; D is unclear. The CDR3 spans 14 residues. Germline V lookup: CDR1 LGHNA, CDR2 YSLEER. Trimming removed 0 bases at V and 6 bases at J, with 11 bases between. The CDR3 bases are TGCGCCAGCAGCCAAGATCGTCAGTCGAATGGCTACACCTTC. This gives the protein CASSQDRQSNGYTF.

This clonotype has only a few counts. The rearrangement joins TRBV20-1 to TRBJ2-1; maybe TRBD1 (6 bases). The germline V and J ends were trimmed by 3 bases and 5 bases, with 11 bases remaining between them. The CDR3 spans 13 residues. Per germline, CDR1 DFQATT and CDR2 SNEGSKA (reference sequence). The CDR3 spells CSASVPGDNEQFF. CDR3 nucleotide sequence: TGCAGTGCTAGTGTCCCAGGGGACAATGAGCAGTTCTTC.

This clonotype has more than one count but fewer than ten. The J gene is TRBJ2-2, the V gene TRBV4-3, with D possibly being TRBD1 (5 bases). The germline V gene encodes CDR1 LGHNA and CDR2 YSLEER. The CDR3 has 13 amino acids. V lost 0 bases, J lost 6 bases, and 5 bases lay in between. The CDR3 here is CASSQDRAGELFF. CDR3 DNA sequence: TGCGCCAGCAGCCAAGACAGGGCCGGGGAGCTGTTTTTT.

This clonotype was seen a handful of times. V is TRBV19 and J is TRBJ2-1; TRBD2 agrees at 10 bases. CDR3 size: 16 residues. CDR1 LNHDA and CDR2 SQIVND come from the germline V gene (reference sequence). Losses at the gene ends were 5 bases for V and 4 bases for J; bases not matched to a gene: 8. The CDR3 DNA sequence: TGTGCCAGTAGTCCCTCTGGACTAGCGGTGTACAATGAGCAGTTCTTC. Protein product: CASSPSGLAVYNEQFF.

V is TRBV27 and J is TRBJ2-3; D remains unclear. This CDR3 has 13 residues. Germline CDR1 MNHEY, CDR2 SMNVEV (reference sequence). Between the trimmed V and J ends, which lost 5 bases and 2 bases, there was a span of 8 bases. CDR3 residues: CASSPGLTDTQYF. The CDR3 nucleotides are TGTGCCAGCAGTCCAGGTCTCACAGATACGCAGTATTTT.

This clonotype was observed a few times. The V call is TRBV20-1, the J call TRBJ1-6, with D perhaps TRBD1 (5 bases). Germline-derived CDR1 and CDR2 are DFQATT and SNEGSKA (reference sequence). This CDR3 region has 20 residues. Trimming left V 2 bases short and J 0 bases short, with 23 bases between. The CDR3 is CSARNTAGGGSASYNSPLHF. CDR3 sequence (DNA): TGCAGTGCTAGAAACACGGCGGGGGGGGGTAGTGCCTCCTATAATTCACCCCTCCACTTT.

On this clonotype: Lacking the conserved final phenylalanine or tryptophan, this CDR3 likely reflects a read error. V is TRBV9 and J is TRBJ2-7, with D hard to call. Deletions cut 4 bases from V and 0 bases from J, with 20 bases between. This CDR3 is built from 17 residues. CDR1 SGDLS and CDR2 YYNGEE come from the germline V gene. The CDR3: CASSSPISGFDSYEQYY. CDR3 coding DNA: TGTGCCAGCAGCTCCCCTATATCCGGCTTCGACTCCTACGAGCAGTACTAC.

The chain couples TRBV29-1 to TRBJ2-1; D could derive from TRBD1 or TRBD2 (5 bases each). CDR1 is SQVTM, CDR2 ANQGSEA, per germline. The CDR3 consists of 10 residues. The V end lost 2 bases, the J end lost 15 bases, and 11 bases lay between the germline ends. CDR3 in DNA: TGCAGCGTTGAATGGGGGAACCGGTTCTTC. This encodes CSVEWGNRFF.

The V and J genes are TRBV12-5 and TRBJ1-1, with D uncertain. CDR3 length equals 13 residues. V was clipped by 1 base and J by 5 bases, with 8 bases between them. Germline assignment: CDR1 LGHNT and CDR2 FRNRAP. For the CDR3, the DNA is TGTGCTAGTGGTTTGGGACAACTAACTGAAGCTTTCTTT. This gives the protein CASGLGQLTEAFF.

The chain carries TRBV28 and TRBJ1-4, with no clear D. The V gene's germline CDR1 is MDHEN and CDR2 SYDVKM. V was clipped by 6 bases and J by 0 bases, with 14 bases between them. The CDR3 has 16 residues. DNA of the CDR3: TGTGCCAGCAGGAGAACAGAGCTTGCAACTAATGAAAAACTGTTTTTT. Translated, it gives CASRRTELATNEKLFF.

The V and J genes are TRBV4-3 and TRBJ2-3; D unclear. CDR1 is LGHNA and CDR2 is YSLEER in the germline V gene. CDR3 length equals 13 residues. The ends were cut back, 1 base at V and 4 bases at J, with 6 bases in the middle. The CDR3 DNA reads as TGCGCCAGCAGCCAAGTCTACCCAGATACGCAGTATTTT. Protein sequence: CASSQVYPDTQYF.

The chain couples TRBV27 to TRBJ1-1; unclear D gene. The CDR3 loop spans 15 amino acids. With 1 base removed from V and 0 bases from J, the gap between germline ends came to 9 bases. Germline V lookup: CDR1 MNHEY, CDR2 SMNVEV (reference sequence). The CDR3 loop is CASSLYPALNTEAFF. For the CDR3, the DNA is TGTGCCAGCAGTTTATACCCCGCTTTGAACACTGAAGCTTTCTTT.

CDR3 in amino acids: CASSDGLAGSYEQYF. DNA for the CDR3: TGTGCCAGCAGCGATGGACTAGCGGGGTCCTACGAGCAGTACTTC. The rearrangement joins TRBV28 to TRBJ2-7; TRBD2 matches at 12 bases. Germline values: CDR1 MDHEN, CDR2 SYDVKM. The J segment lost 1 base and the V segment lost 6 bases, leaving 4 bases of the junction unmatched. This CDR3 is built from 15 residues.

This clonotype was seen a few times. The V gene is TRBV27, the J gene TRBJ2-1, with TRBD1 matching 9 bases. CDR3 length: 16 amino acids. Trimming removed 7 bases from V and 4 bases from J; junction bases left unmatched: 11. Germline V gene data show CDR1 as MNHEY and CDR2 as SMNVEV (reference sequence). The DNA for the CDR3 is TGTGCCAGCATCAATGATCCGGGACAGGGTTACAATGAGCAGTTCTTC. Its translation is CASINDPGQGYNEQFF.

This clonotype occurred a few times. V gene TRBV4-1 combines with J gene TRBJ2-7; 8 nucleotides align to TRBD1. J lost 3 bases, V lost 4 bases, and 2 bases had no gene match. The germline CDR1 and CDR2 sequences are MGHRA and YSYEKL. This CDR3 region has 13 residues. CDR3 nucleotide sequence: TGCGCCAGCAGCCGCGGACAGGGCTACGAGCAGTACTTC. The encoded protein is CASSRGQGYEQYF.

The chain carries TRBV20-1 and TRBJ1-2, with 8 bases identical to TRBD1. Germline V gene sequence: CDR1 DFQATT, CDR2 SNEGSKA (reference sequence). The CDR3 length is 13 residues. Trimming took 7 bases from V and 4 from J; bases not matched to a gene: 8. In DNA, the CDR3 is TGCAGTGTCTCGGACAGGGAATTCTATGGCTACACCTTC. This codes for CSVSDREFYGYTF.

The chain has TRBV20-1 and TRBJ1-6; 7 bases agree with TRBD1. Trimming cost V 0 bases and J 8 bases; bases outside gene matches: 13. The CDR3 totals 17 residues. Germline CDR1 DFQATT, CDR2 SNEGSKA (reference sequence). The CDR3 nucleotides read TGCAGTGCTAGAGAAGCCTTTACAGGGGAAGAGGATTCACCCCTCCACTTT. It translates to CSAREAFTGEEDSPLHF.

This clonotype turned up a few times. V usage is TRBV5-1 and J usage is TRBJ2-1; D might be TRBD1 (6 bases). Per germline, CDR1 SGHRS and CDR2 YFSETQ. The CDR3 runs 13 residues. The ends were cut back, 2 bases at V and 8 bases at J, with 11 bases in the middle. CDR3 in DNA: TGCGCCAGCAGCTTACAGGGAGAAGATGAGCAGTTCTTC. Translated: CASSLQGEDEQFF.

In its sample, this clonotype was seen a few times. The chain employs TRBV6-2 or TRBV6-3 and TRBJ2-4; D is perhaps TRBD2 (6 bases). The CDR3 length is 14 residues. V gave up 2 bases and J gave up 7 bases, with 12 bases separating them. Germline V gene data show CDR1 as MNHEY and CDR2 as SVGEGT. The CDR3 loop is CASSYGLALNIQYF. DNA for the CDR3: TGTGCCAGCAGTTACGGGCTAGCGCTGAACATTCAGTACTTC.

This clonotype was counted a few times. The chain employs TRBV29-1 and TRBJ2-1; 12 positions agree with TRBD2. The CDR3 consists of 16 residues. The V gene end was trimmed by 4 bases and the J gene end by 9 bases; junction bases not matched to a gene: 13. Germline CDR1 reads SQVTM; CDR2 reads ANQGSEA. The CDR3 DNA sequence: TGCAGCGTTGCAACTAGCGGGAGGTTCGGGGGGGGTGAGCAGTTCTTC. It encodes CSVATSGRFGGGEQFF.

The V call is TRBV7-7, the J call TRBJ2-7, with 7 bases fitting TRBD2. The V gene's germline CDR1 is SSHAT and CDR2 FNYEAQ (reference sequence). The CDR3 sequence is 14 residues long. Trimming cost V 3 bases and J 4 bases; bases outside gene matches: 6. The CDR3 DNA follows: TGTGCCAGCAGCTTGCGGGAGATTGGGTACGAGCAGTACTTC. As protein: CASSLREIGYEQYF.